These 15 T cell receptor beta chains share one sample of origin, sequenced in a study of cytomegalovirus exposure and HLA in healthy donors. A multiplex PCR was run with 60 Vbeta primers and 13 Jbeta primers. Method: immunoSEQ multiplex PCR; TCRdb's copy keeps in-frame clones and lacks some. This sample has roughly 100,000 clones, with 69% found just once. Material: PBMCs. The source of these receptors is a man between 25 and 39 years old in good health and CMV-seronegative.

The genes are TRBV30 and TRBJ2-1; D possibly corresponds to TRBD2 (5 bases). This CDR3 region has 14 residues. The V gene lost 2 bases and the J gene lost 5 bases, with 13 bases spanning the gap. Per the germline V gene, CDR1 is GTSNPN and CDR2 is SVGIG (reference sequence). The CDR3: CAWSFGSGHNEQFF. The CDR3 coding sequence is TGTGCCTGGAGTTTTGGGAGCGGCCACAATGAGCAGTTCTTC.

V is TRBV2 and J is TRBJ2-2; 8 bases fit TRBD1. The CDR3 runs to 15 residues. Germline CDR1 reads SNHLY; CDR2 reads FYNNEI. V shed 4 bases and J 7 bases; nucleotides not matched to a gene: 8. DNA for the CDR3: TGTGCCAGCAGTGGAACCAGGGGGCGCGTCGGGGAGCTGTTTTTT. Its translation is CASSGTRGRVGELFF.

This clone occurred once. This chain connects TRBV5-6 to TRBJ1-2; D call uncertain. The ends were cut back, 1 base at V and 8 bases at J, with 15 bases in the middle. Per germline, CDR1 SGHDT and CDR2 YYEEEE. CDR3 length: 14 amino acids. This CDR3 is CASSLYPGLRGYTF. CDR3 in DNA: TGTGCCAGCAGCTTGTACCCAGGACTGCGGGGCTACACCTTC. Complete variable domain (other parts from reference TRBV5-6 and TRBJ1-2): DAGVTQSPTHLIKTRGQQVTLRCSPKSGHDTVSWYQQALGQGPQFIFQYYEEEERQRGNFPDRFSGHQFPNYSSELNVNALLLGDSALYLCASSLYPGLRGYTFGSGTRLTVV.

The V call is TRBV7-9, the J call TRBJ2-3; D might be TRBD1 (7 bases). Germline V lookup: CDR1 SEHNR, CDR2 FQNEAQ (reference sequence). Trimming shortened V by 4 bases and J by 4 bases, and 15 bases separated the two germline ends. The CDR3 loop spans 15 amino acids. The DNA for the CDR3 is TGTGCCAGCAGCTCAGGGGGGCGGATCGCAGATACGCAGTATTTT. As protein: CASSSGGRIADTQYF.

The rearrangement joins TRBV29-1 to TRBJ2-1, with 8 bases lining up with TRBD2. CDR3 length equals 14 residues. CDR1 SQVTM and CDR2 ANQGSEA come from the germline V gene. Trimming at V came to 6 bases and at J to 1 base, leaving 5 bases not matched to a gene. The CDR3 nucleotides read TGCAGCGTAGTAGCGGGACGGTCCTACAATGAGCAGTTCTTC. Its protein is CSVVAGRSYNEQFF.

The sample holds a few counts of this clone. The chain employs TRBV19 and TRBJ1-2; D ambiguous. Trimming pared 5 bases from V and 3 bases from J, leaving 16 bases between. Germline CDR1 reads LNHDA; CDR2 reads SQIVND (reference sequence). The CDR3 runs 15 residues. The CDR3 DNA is TGTGCCAGTAGTGGCGGGATTGGGATCGACTATGGCTACACCTTC. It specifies CASSGGIGIDYGYTF.

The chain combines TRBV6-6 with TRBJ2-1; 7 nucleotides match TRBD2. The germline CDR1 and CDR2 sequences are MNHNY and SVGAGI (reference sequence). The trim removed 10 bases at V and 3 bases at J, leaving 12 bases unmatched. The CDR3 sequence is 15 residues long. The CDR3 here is CATHLGGSLYNEQFF. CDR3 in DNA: TGTGCCACTCACCTCGGCGGGAGCCTCTACAATGAGCAGTTCTTC.

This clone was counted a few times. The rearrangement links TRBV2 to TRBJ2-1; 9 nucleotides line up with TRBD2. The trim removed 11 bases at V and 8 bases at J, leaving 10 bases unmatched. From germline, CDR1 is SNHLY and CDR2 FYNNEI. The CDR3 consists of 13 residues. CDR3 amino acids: CAAKREVSDEQFF. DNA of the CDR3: TGTGCCGCCAAGCGGGAGGTATCGGATGAGCAGTTCTTC.

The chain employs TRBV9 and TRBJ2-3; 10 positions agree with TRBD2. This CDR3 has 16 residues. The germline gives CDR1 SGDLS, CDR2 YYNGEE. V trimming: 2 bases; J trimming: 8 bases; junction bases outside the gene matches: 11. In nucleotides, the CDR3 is TGTGCCAGCAGCGTCTCGGCTAGCGGGAGTCAAGGTACGCAGTATTTT. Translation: CASSVSASGSQGTQYF. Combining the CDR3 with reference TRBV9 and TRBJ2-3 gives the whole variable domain DSGVTQTPKHLITATGQRVTLRCSPRSGDLSVYWYQQSLDQGLQFLIQYYNGEERAKGNILERFSAQQFPDLHSELNLSSLELGDSALYFCASSVSASGSQGTQYFGPGTRLTVL.

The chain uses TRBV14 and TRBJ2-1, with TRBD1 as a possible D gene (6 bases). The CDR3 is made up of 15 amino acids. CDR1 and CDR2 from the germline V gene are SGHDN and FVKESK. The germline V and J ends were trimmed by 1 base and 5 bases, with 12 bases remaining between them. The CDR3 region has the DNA TGTGCCAGCAGCCAAGTCGGACAGCGTCACAATGAGCAGTTCTTC. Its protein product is CASSQVGQRHNEQFF.

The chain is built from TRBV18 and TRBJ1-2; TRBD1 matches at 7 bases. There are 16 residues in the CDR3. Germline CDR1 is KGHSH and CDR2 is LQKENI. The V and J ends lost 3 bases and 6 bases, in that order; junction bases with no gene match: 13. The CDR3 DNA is TGTGCCAGCTCACCCCTAGGGGGCGCATTCTCAGATGGCTACACCTTC. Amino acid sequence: CASSPLGGAFSDGYTF.

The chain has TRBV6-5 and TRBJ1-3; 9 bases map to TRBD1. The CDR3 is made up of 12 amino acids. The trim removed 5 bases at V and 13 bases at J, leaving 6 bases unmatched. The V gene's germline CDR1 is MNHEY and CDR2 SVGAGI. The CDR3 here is CASSERDREIYF. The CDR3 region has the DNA TGTGCCAGCAGTGAAAGGGACAGGGAAATATATTTT.

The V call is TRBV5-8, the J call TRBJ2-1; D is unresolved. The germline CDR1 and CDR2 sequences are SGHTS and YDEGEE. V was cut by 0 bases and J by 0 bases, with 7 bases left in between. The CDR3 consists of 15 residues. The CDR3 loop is CASSLERSSYNEQFF. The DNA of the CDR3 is TGTGCCAGCAGCTTGGAAAGGAGCTCCTACAATGAGCAGTTCTTC.

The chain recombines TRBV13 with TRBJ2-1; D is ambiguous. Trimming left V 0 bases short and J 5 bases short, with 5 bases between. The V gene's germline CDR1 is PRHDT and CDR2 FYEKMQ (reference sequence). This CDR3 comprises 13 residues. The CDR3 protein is CASSLGRNNEQFF. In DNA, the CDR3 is TGTGCCAGCAGCTTAGGCAGAAACAATGAGCAGTTCTTC.

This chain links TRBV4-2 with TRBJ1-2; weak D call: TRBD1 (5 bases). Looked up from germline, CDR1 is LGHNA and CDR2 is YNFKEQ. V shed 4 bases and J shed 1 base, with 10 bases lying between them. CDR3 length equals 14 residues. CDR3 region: CASSRDSFNYGYTF. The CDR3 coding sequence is TGTGCCAGCAGCCGCGACAGCTTTAACTATGGCTACACCTTC.